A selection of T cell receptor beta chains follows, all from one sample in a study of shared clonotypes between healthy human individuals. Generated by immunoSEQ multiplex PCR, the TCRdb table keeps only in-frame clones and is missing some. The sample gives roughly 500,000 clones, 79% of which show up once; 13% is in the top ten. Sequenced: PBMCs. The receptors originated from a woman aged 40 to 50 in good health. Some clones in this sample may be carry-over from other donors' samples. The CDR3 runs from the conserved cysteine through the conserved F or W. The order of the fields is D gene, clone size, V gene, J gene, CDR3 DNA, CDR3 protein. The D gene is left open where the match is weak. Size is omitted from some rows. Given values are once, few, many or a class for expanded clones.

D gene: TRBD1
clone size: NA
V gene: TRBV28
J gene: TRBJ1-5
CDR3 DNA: TGTGCCAGCATACTCCGGACAGGGATCCGTCAGCCCCAGCATTTT
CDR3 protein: CASILRTGIRQPQHF

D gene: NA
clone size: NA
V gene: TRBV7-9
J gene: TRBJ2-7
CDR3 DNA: TGTGCCAGCAGCTTAGCAGGATCCTACGAGCAGTACTTC
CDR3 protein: CASSLAGSYEQYF

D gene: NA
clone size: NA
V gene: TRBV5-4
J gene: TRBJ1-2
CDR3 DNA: TGTGCCAGCAGCGAGGGGAAAGGCTACACCTTC
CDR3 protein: CASSEGKGYTF

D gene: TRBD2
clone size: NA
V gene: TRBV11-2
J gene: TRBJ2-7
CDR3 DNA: TGTGCCAGCAGCTCGGGACTAGCAGAAAATTACGAGCAGTACTTC
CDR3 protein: CASSSGLAENYEQYF

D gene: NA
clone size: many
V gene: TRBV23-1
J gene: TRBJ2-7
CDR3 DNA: TGCGCCAGCAGTCAATCTCCTTATCGAACAGCACGTAAAACCTACGAGCAGTACTTC
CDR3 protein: CASSQSPYRTARKTYEQYF

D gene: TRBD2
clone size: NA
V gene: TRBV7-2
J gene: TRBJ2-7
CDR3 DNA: TGTGCCAGCAGCTATCCGGGACTAGCGGGAGGGTTATCCTACGAGCAGTACTTC
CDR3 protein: CASSYPGLAGGLSYEQYF

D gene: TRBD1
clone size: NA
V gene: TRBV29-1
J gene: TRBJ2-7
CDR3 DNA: TGCAGCGCCCAGGGACAGGGGGCGGGGGAGCAGTACTTC
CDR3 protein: CSAQGQGAGEQYF

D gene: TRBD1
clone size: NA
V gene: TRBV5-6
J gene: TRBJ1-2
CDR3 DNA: TGTGCCAGCAGCTACCGGGACAGGGCTAACTATGGCTACACCTTC
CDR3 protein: CASSYRDRANYGYTF

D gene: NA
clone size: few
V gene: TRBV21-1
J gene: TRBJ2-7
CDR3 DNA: TGTGCCAGCACCGACCCAAGGACAGGGGGCGAGCAGTACTTC
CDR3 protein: CASTDPRTGGEQYF

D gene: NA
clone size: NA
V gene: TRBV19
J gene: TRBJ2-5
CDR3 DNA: TGTGCCAGTAGTATCAGCGGGCTACCTCAAGAGACCCAGTACTTC
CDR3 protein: CASSISGLPQETQYF

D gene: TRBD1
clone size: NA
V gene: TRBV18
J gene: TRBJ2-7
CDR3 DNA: TGTGCCAGCTCACGGGACAGGGGCGAGCAGTACTTC
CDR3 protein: CASSRDRGEQYF

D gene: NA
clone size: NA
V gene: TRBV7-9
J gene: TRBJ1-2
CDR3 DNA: TGTGCCAGCAGCTCAGGAGGGTCTCCATATGGCTACACCTTC
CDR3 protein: CASSSGGSPYGYTF

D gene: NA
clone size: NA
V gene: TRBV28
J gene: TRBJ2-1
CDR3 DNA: TGTGCCAGCAGGGTCGGGTCCTACAATGAGCAGTTCTTC
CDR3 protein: CASRVGSYNEQFF

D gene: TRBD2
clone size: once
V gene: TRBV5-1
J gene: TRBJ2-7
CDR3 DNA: TGCGCCAGCAGCCGGACTAGCGGGAGCTACGAGCAGTACTTC
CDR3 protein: CASSRTSGSYEQYF

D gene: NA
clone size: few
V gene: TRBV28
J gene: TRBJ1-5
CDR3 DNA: TGTGCCAGCAGTCCGTACCTCGGGGGCCAGCCCCAGCATTTT
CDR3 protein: CASSPYLGGQPQHF

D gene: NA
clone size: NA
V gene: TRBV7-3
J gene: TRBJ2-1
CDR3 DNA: TGTGCCAGCAGCTTAACGCACGGGTCCAATGAGCAGTTCTTC
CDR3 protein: CASSLTHGSNEQFF